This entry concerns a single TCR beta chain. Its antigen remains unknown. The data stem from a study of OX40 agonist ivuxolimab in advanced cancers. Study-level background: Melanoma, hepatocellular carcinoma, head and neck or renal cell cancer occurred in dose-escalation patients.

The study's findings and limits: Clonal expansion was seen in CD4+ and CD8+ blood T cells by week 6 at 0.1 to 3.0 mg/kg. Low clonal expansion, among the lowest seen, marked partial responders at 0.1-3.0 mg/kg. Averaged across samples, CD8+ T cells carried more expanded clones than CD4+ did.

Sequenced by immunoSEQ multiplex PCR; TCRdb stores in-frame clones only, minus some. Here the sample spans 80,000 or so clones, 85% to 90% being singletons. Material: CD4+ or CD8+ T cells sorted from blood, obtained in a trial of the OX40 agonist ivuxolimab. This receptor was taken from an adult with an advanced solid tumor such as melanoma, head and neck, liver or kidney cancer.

CDR3 DNA: TGTGCCAGCAGCCAACGAGGGGGAGTTGCCGGGGAGCTGTTTTTT. Translating gives CASSQRGGVAGELFF. V is TRBV4-2 and J is TRBJ2-2; D may be TRBD1 (6 bases). Deletions cut 2 bases from V and 6 bases from J, with 13 bases between. Germline CDR1 LGHNA, CDR2 YNFKEQ. This CDR3 comprises 15 residues.